This TCR beta chain was recovered during a study of T cells expressing NK-cell markers. Study-level findings and limits: HCMV specificity of expanded NKG2C+ T cell clones remained unclear.

UMIs were included in TCR beta cDNA generated by 5'RACE template switching. For each CDR3 protein, TCRdb gives one entry from its re-call of the 5' RACE reads, without DNA. This sample lists about 260,000 distinct CDR3 sequences; its ten largest clones have about 0.4%. On this clonotype itself: What it binds is not known.

The germline gives CDR1 KGHDR, CDR2 SFDVKD. This CDR3 contains 13 residues. The material sequenced was blood T cells: a sorted CD56 or NKG2C T cell subset, CD4+ or CD8+ T cells, or bulk PBMC T cells (not recorded which). The TCR originated in a man younger than 35 in good health. The chain joins TRBV24-1 to TRBJ1-5; TCRdb outputs TRBD1, but without DNA this stays unchecked. CDR3 amino acids: CATSAGQNQPQHF.